The 24 T cell receptor beta chains below come from one sample, sequenced in a study of patients and donors after allogeneic stem cell transplantation. Each CDR3 protein gets one entry after TCRdb re-called the RT-PCR reads with MiXCR. The table includes over 30,000 distinct CDR3 sequences, roughly a third detected once. Sequenced input: blood, either unsorted or a sorted T cell fraction (not recorded which). The receptors derive from a human donor who was either an allogeneic HSCT recipient or a stem cell or donor lymphocyte infusion donor (not recorded which). It is not recorded whose cells these are; they may come from a transplant donor.

CDR3 in amino acids: CSARDGERETYEQYF. The CDR3 DNA reads TGCAGTGCTAGAGATGGGGAGCGGGAGACCTACGAGCAGTACTTC. The chain combines TRBV20-1 with TRBJ2-7; TRBD2 aligns across 8 bases. The CDR3 runs 15 residues. Germline V lookup: CDR1 DFQATT, CDR2 SNEGSKA (reference sequence). The ends lost 0 bases at V and 2 bases at J; junction bases unmatched: 6.

This clonotype appeared a few times. The chain carries TRBV7-2 and TRBJ1-3; no reliable D call. The CDR3 totals 15 residues. Germline CDR1 SGHTA, CDR2 FQGNSA. Trimming took 5 bases from V and 0 from J, leaving 11 bases between them. CDR3 residues: CASSPDVYSGNTIYF. CDR3 in DNA: TGTGCCAGCAGCCCGGACGTATACTCTGGAAACACCATATATTTT.

This clonotype was seen more than once but under ten times. V gene TRBV7-6 combines with J gene TRBJ2-3, with 12 bases identical to TRBD2. CDR3 size: 16 residues. Germline lookup yields CDR1 SGHVS and CDR2 FNYEAQ. Germline trimming cut 3 bases from V and 1 base from J; bases unmatched to any gene: 2. The CDR3 protein is CASSFRLAGGTDTQYF. In nucleotides, the CDR3 is TGTGCCAGCAGCTTCCGACTAGCGGGAGGCACAGATACGCAGTATTTT.

The chain uses TRBV4-2 and TRBJ1-2; TRBD1 matches 10 bases. The CDR3 sequence is 14 residues long. The trim removed 4 bases at V and 5 bases at J, leaving 4 bases unmatched. In germline, CDR1 is LGHNA, CDR2 YNFKEQ. Written as DNA, the CDR3 is TGTGCCAGCAGCCGGGGGACAGGGGAATATGGCTACACCTTC. Translated, it gives CASSRGTGEYGYTF.

The chain is built from TRBV7-2 and TRBJ2-3, with TRBD2 identical over 8 bases. The germline V gene has CDR1 SGHTA and CDR2 FQGNSA. Losses at the gene ends were 1 base for V and 5 bases for J; bases not matched to a gene: 8. The CDR3 extends over 16 amino acids. CDR3 sequence: CASSLGWRGALDTQYF. DNA for the CDR3: TGTGCCAGCAGCTTAGGGTGGCGGGGGGCCTTAGATACGCAGTATTTT.

This clonotype was observed a few times. The chain joins TRBV4-1 to TRBJ1-3; 7 bases agree with TRBD1. This CDR3 has 16 residues. Trimming at V came to 3 bases and at J to 0 bases, leaving 5 bases not matched to a gene. Per germline, CDR1 MGHRA and CDR2 YSYEKL. This chain's CDR3 is CASSHTTGSSGNTIYF. CDR3 sequence (DNA): TGCGCCAGCAGCCACACGACAGGGAGCTCTGGAAACACCATATATTTT.

V gene TRBV5-1 combines with J gene TRBJ1-5; the D is unclear. CDR1 is SGHRS and CDR2 is YFSETQ in the germline V gene. V was clipped by 4 bases and J by 8 bases, with 16 bases between them. This CDR3 spans 14 amino acids. CDR3 in DNA: TGCGCCAGCAGCCCCTCGTTAGACGTAGAGCCCCAGCATTTT. Protein: CASSPSLDVEPQHF. Complete variable domain (other parts from reference TRBV5-1 and TRBJ1-5): KAGVTQTPRYLIKTRGQQVTLSCSPISGHRSVSWYQQTPGQGLQFLFEYFSETQRNKGNFPGRFSGRQFSNSRSEMNVSTLELGDSALYLCASSPSLDVEPQHFGDGTRLSIL.

The chain recombines TRBV12-3 or TRBV12-4 with TRBJ2-6; no reliable D call. This CDR3 is 14 amino acids long. V lost 10 bases and J 0 bases, leaving 10 bases between the germline ends. The CDR3 loop reads CAMAPLSGANVLTF. The CDR3 coding sequence is TGTGCCATGGCCCCGCTCTCTGGGGCCAACGTCCTGACTTTC.

This clonotype was detected only a few times. The V gene is TRBV5-1, the J gene TRBJ2-5; D gene unclear. The CDR3 sequence is 11 residues long. The V gene lost 0 bases and the J gene lost 5 bases, with 2 bases spanning the gap. Per the germline V gene, CDR1 is SGHRS and CDR2 is YFSETQ. As DNA, the CDR3 is TGCGCCAGCAGCTTGGACGAGACCCAGTACTTC. It translates to CASSLDETQYF.

The chain links TRBV11-2 to TRBJ2-3; D may be TRBD1 (6 bases). V dropped 3 bases and J dropped 5 bases, with 9 bases sitting between them. Germline loops: CDR1 SGHAT, CDR2 FQNNGV. This CDR3 has 13 residues. The CDR3 coding sequence is TGTGCCAGCAGCTTGGGGGCAGGAGATACGCAGTATTTT. This sequence encodes CASSLGAGDTQYF.

This clonotype turned up a few times. The chain links TRBV15 to TRBJ1-2, with a tentative D call TRBD1 (5 bases). Trimming left V 6 bases short and J 8 bases short, with 13 bases between. Germline V gene lookup returns CDR1 LNHNV and CDR2 YYDKDF (reference sequence). The CDR3 is 12 amino acids. CDR3 bases: TGTGCCACCAGGTCCCGACAGAGAGGCTACACCTTC. Translated: CATRSRQRGYTF.

The J gene is TRBJ2-3, the V gene TRBV3-1; D is perhaps TRBD2 (6 bases). V lost 3 bases, J lost 7 bases, and 14 bases lay in between. The CDR3 is made up of 14 amino acids. Germline V CDR1 and CDR2: LGHDT, YNNKEL (reference sequence). The CDR3 spells CASSQGTACNTQYF. Written as DNA, the CDR3 is TGTGCCAGCAGCCAGGGGACTGCTTGTAATACGCAGTATTTT.

This clonotype has only a few counts. The rearrangement links TRBV19 to TRBJ1-5; D is undetermined. Looked up from germline, CDR1 is LNHDA and CDR2 is SQIVND (reference sequence). The CDR3 consists of 15 residues. V was trimmed by 8 bases and J by 7 bases, leaving 21 bases between them. The CDR3 DNA sequence: TGTGCCAGTCTCGACACGGACTCCCCCAACCAGCCCCAGCATTTT. Amino acid sequence: CASLDTDSPNQPQHF.

This clonotype appeared a single time. Since a much larger clone is just one base distant, this may be a read error. The gene calls are TRBV6-5 and TRBJ1-2, with D maybe TRBD1 (5 bases). Germline values: CDR1 MNHEY, CDR2 SVGAGI. Deletions cut 2 bases from V and 1 base from J, with 8 bases between. CDR3 length: 14 amino acids. CDR3 DNA: TGTGCCAGCAGTTACAGGGGTAATAACTATGGCTACACCTTC. It specifies CASSYRGNNYGYTF.

This chain connects TRBV14 to TRBJ1-2; 8 nucleotides match TRBD1. CDR3 length: 15 residues. Germline CDR1 and CDR2: SGHDN and FVKESK. The V segment lost 0 bases and the J segment 6 bases; nucleotides outside the gene matches: 6. CDR3: CASSQDQTGEDGYTF. The CDR3 region has the DNA TGTGCCAGCAGCCAAGATCAGACAGGGGAGGATGGCTACACCTTC.

The table lists this clonotype with a few counts. V is TRBV20-1 and J is TRBJ1-2, with D unresolved. The CDR3 loop spans 13 amino acids. CDR1 is DFQATT and CDR2 is SNEGSKA in the germline V gene (reference sequence). The V end lost 4 bases, the J end lost 3 bases, and 12 bases lay between the germline ends. In nucleotides, the CDR3 is TGCAGTGCTACCGGTGGCCCCGACTATGGCTACACCTTC. This encodes CSATGGPDYGYTF.

The genes are TRBV28 and TRBJ1-5, with D unclear. The CDR3 runs 12 residues. Germline assignment: CDR1 MDHEN and CDR2 SYDVKM. Trimming cost V 7 bases and J 6 bases, with 10 bases left between them. The CDR3 DNA is TGTGCCAGCACCGCAGGCGGTCAGCCCCAGCATTTT. Translation: CASTAGGQPQHF.

The rearrangement links TRBV4-3 to TRBJ1-1, with D uncertain. Germline V gives CDR1 LGHNA, CDR2 YSLEER. The germline V and J ends were trimmed by 1 base and 3 bases, with 9 bases remaining between them. CDR3 length: 14 amino acids. The CDR3 bases are TGCGCCAGCAGCCAAGTCGGGAAGGACACTGAAGCTTTCTTT. Translated, it gives CASSQVGKDTEAFF.

This clonotype has a count of ten or more. The chain joins TRBV6-2 or TRBV6-3 to TRBJ1-2; 8 bases map to TRBD1. Losses at the gene ends were 5 bases for V and 8 bases for J; bases not matched to a gene: 4. Germline CDR1 and CDR2: MNHEY and SVGEGT. This CDR3 comprises 12 residues. This chain's CDR3 is CASSQGANGYTF. CDR3 DNA sequence: TGTGCCAGCAGTCAGGGGGCGAACGGCTACACCTTC.

This clonotype has a handful of counts. The germline gene is not matched at one end of the junction; a read error may be the cause. This chain connects TRBV11-2 to TRBJ1-1, with 9 bases identical to TRBD1. Germline CDR1 and CDR2: SGHAT and FQNNGV. The CDR3 length is 13 residues. CDR3 protein: CASSLENTGTGSF. CDR3 nucleotide sequence: TGTGCCAGCAGCTTAGAGAACACCGGGACAGGGTCCTTT.

The gene calls are TRBV7-9 and TRBJ2-7, with D maybe TRBD2 (5 bases). The CDR3 length is 12 residues. Trimming left V 3 bases short and J 3 bases short, with 6 bases between. Looked up from germline, CDR1 is SEHNR and CDR2 is FQNEAQ (reference sequence). CDR3 sequence (DNA): TGTGCCAGCAGCTTGGGAGACTACGAGCAGTACTTC. Protein sequence: CASSLGDYEQYF.

V is TRBV24-1 and J is TRBJ1-5; D gene ambiguous. The CDR3 runs 14 residues. Per germline, CDR1 KGHDR and CDR2 SFDVKD. Trimming took 4 bases from V and 1 from J, leaving 7 bases between them. Here the CDR3 reads CATSDRESNQPQHF. In DNA, the CDR3 is TGTGCCACCAGTGACCGAGAGAGCAATCAGCCCCAGCATTTT.

V usage is TRBV10-3 and J usage is TRBJ2-7, with D hard to call. This CDR3 contains 13 residues. The germline CDR1 and CDR2 sequences are ENHRY and SYGVKD. Trimming shortened V by 0 bases and J by 0 bases, and 3 bases separated the two germline ends. DNA for the CDR3: TGTGCCATCAGTGAGTCTGACTCCTACGAGCAGTACGTC. Translated: CAISESDSYEQYV.

The chain has TRBV27 and TRBJ2-1; D unclear. The ends were cut back, 10 bases at V and 2 bases at J, with 12 bases in the middle. The germline V gene has CDR1 MNHEY and CDR2 SMNVEV (reference sequence). CDR3 size: 13 residues. CDR3 in DNA: TGTGCCACCTCTCCTGGAGCCTACAATGAGCAGTTCTTC. Translated: CATSPGAYNEQFF.